These T cell receptor beta chains were read from a single sample in a study of shared clonotypes between healthy human individuals. Profiling relied on immunoSEQ multiplex PCR, and the TCRdb table lists in-frame clones only, not all of them. This table has under 1,900,000 clones, about 98.5% appearing once. Sequencing input: naive CD4+ T cells sorted from blood. Receptor source: a man in his thirties or forties in good health. The CDR3 runs from the conserved cysteine through the conserved F or W. A D gene is named only where the DNA matches it firmly. Size values are once, few and many counts, or a class for expanded clones, and some rows have none.

abundance	d_gene	v_gene	j_gene	CDR3nt	CDR3aa
.	.	TRBV10-3	TRBJ2-3	TGTGCCATCAGTGGAAGGGACTCCACAGATACGCAGTATTTT	CAISGRDSTDTQYF
.	.	TRBV18	TRBJ2-2	TGTGCCAGCTCAGGTATTCTGAACACCGGGGAGCTGTTTTTT	CASSGILNTGELFF
.	.	TRBV10-3	TRBJ1-1	TGTGCCATCAGTGAAGGCGGGGGGTGGGACACTGAAGCTTTCTTT	CAISEGGGWDTEAFF
.	.	TRBV5-6	TRBJ2-1	TGTGCCAGCAGCTCTCTAGCGCCCTTCTACAATGAGCAGTTCTTC	CASSSLAPFYNEQFF
.	TRBD2	TRBV28	TRBJ2-7	TGTGCCAGCAGTTCTCCGACTAGCGGGAGGACTAGCTCCTACGAGCAGTACTTC	CASSSPTSGRTSSYEQYF
.	TRBD1	TRBV6-4	TRBJ2-1	TGTGCCAGCAGTAGCCTCGGACAGGGTAGGGCCAATGAGCAGTTCTTC	CASSSLGQGRANEQFF
.	.	TRBV7-8	TRBJ2-6	TGTGCCAGCAGCTTAGATCCCAGTCCTCTTGGGGCCAACGTCCTGACTTTC	CASSLDPSPLGANVLTF
.	TRBD2	TRBV5-4	TRBJ2-2	TGTGCCAGCAGCTTGTCCACTAGCGGGATCACCGGGGAGCTGTTTTTT	CASSLSTSGITGELFF
.	.	TRBV19	TRBJ1-5	TGTGCCAGTAGTACGATCAAGAGCAATCAGCCCCAGCATTTT	CASSTIKSNQPQHF
.	TRBD1	TRBV18	TRBJ2-2	TGTGCCAGCTCACCCCCCTGGACAGGGGCCCCCGGGGAGCTGTTTTTT	CASSPPWTGAPGELFF
.	.	TRBV29-1	TRBJ2-3	TGCAGCGTTGACCCGACTAGCACAGATACGCAGTATTTT	CSVDPTSTDTQYF
.	TRBD2	TRBV5-4	TRBJ2-1	TGTGCCAGCAGCTCCTCGGCATCTAGCGGGAGGGCAGGCGAGCAGTTCTTC	CASSSSASSGRAGEQFF
.	TRBD1	TRBV18	TRBJ2-2	TGTGCCAGCTCACCACTCAGCCCAGGGGGCACCGGGGAGCTGTTTTTT	CASSPLSPGGTGELFF
once	.	TRBV7-9	TRBJ2-5	TGTGCCAGCAGCCCACGGGGGTTGTGGGAGATGGGAGAGACCCAGTACTTC	CASSPRGLWEMGETQYF
.	.	TRBV7-3	TRBJ1-1	TGTGCCAGCAGCTTCGGCCCGAACACTGAAGCTTTCTTT	CASSFGPNTEAFF
.	.	TRBV28	TRBJ2-5	TGTGCCAGCAGTTTTTATAGGCAGGAGGCCCAGTACTTC	CASSFYRQEAQYF
once	TRBD2	TRBV19	TRBJ2-3	TGTGCCAGTAGTATTACGGGAGCGGGAGGCTCAGATACGCAGTATTTT	CASSITGAGGSDTQYF
.	TRBD2	TRBV7-7	TRBJ2-2	TGTGCCAGCAGCCGGCGGGGGGGTTCTACTTTCGCGAACACCGGGGAGCTGTTTTTT	CASSRRGGSTFANTGELFF